The clone carrying this T cell receptor (beta chain) was detected ten times or more. Its antigen is still unknown. The data derive from a study of tumor-infiltrating lymphocytes in primary liver carcinoma. In the study overall: T1-T3 N0M0 was the stage of the tumors, which were 4.2 to 10 cm across.

The CDR3 is made up of 17 amino acids. V was pared by 7 bases and J by 6 bases, with 25 bases between. Whole-study findings and limits: Unsorted bulk samples meant CD4+ and CD8+ repertoires went uncompared. The overlap of tumor-adjacent and tumor-blood pairs was smaller than that of tumor region pairs.

Researchers generated TCR beta cDNA from about 0.5 ug of total RNA, relying on a constant-region primer. Generation of the TCR beta libraries relied on three nested multiplex PCR rounds using slightly modified ARM-PCR. TRBV1-TRBV30 forward and Cbeta reverse primers drove the first two roughly 10-cycle rounds. TCRdb recomputed calls from the multiplex PCR reads with MiXCR, one row per CDR3 protein. The profile covers 200,000 or so distinct CDR3 sequences, with about 61% appearing a single time and 6% to 8.5% taken by the ten largest. The researchers obtained blood RNA from unsorted whole blood and also extracted germline DNA. Chronic HBV infection, which was untreated, was present in the patients.

Material: peripheral blood. The chain combines TRBV12-3 or TRBV12-4 with TRBJ2-4, with a possible D match to TRBD2 (6 bases). The receptor was isolated from a woman aged 55-69 years with primary liver carcinoma and hepatitis B virus infection. For the CDR3, the DNA is TGTGCCAGCACCCTCGAAACTCTAGCGAAAATGAGAAACATTCAGTACTTC. This sequence encodes CASTLETLAKMRNIQYF.